A selection of T cell receptor beta chains follows, all from one sample in a study of blood T cells in healthy people across ages. Via MiXCR, TCRdb re-called the 5' RACE reads, giving one row per CDR3 protein. In the table there are approximately 320,000 distinct CDR3 sequences, roughly 26% of which are singletons. Input material: blood. These receptors were collected from a woman aged 70 to 79 in good health. Each CDR3 is given with its conserved first and last residue. The D gene is left open where the match is weak. Size tells how often a clone was seen (once, few, many) or the class of an expanded clone, and some rows leave it out.

j_call,v_call,d_call,clone_size,cdr3_nt,cdr3_aa
TRBJ2-7,TRBV28,NA,few,TGTGCCAGCAGTTTATTCGGGCCCAACGAGCAGTACTTC,CASSLFGPNEQYF
TRBJ2-7,TRBV4-1,TRBD2,few,TGCGCCAGCAGCCAAGGCCCTAGCGGCTCCTACGAGCAGTACTTC,CASSQGPSGSYEQYF
TRBJ2-7,TRBV19,NA,NA,TGTGCCAGTAGTATAGAGTTGGGGAGCTCCTACGAGCAGTGCTTC,CASSIELGSSYEQCF
TRBJ2-5,TRBV7-2,NA,NA,TGTGCCAGCAGCTTAGTAGGGGGTTTTGGTACACCCCAAGAGACCCAGTACTTC,CASSLVGGFGTPQETQYF
TRBJ2-5,TRBV5-1,TRBD1,few,TGCGCCAGCAGCCCTACAGGGGGCGAAGAGACCCAGTACTTC,CASSPTGGEETQYF
TRBJ2-3,TRBV29-1,TRBD1,NA,TGCAGCGTGGGACAGAGGGCAGATACGCAGTATTTT,CSVGQRADTQYF
TRBJ2-1,TRBV2,NA,few,TGTGCCAGCAAAGAAAGCATTGACAATGAGCAGTTCTTC,CASKESIDNEQFF
TRBJ2-1,TRBV4-1,NA,many,TGCGCCAGCAGCCAAGTTCCCCTAGCGCCGGTCTACAATGAGCAGTTCTTC,CASSQVPLAPVYNEQFF
TRBJ1-2,TRBV7-6,TRBD1,few,TGTGCCAGCAGCTTTGGGACAGGGGGCGACTATGGCTACACCTTC,CASSFGTGGDYGYTF
TRBJ1-2,TRBV10-3,NA,NA,TGTGCCATCAAAGGGGATGGCTACACCTTC,CAIKGDGYTF
TRBJ2-3,TRBV28,TRBD2,NA,TGTGCCAGCAGTTCCCCCGGGCGGACTAGCGCAGATACGCAGTATTTT,CASSSPGRTSADTQYF
TRBJ2-2,TRBV5-5,TRBD1,many,TGTGCCAGCAGCCGGGGACAGGCGGTCACCGGGGAGCTGTTTTTT,CASSRGQAVTGELFF
TRBJ2-1,TRBV6-6,NA,few,TGTGCCAGCACCCTCCACCCCACGGGCAATGAGCAGTTCTTC,CASTLHPTGNEQFF
TRBJ1-2,TRBV7-9,NA,NA,TGTGCCAGCAGCCGGGACCCCTATGGGGGCTACACCTTC,CASSRDPYGGYTF
TRBJ1-4,TRBV28,NA,few,TGTGCCAGCAGGGGGGAGGGGCTGGGCGAAAAACTGTTTTTT,CASRGEGLGEKLFF
TRBJ2-7,TRBV14,NA,NA,TGTGCCAGCAGCCATCTCGGGGCAGGGGACTACGAGCAGTACTTC,CASSHLGAGDYEQYF
TRBJ2-2,TRBV20-1,TRBD1,NA,TGCAGTGTCGAGGGGGCGAGGGACGGGGAGCTGTTTTTT,CSVEGARDGELFF
TRBJ1-1,TRBV5-1,NA,NA,TGCGCCAGCAGCGGGCTGAGGGGCGACACTGAAGCTTTCTTT,CASSGLRGDTEAFF
TRBJ2-5,TRBV28,NA,NA,TGTGCCAGCAGTCCCCCGAGAGGGGGTGGGGAGACCCAGTACTTC,CASSPPRGGGETQYF
TRBJ1-5,TRBV18,TRBD1,NA,TGTGCCAGCTCACGAGAGAGAGGGGGCGGCCAGCCCCAGCATTTT,CASSRERGGGQPQHF
TRBJ1-6,TRBV25-1,TRBD1,NA,TGTGCCAGCAGTGTGGTGACAGGGAACTCACCCCTCCACTTT,CASSVVTGNSPLHF
TRBJ1-6,TRBV6-1,NA,NA,TGTGCCAGCAGTGAGACCGGGGCCGGTTTGTCCCTCCACTTT,CASSETGAGLSLHF
TRBJ2-5,TRBV6-1,NA,NA,TGTGCCAGCAGAGTAGGGTCCCTGAAAGAGACCCAGTACTTC,CASRVGSLKETQYF
TRBJ2-2,TRBV7-3,NA,few,TGTGCCAGCAGCTTGGGCGAGCCCAGGGCCGGGGAGCTGTTTTTT,CASSLGEPRAGELFF
TRBJ1-4,TRBV14,NA,few,TGTGCCAGCAGCCAAGTACAGCGGCCTAATGAAAAACTGTTTTTT,CASSQVQRPNEKLFF
TRBJ2-5,TRBV6-5,TRBD2,few,TGTGCCAACAGTTACTCGGCTAGCGGAGAGACCCAGTACTTC,CANSYSASGETQYF
TRBJ2-1,TRBV28,TRBD2,NA,TGTGCCAGCGGGGTGACTAGCGGGAGTTCTGAGCAGTTCTTC,CASGVTSGSSEQFF
TRBJ2-3,TRBV28,TRBD2,NA,TGTGCCAGCAGTCTTAGGTGGACTAGCGGGATTGGGACGCAGTATTTT,CASSLRWTSGIGTQYF
TRBJ2-5,TRBV6-1,NA,NA,TGTGCCAGCAGAGCTCTTGTGGCCGGACAGATGGAGACCCAGTACTTC,CASRALVAGQMETQYF
TRBJ2-1,TRBV20-1,NA,few,TGCAGTGGGGGTCGGTCTTACAATGAGCAGTTCTTC,CSGGRSYNEQFF
TRBJ1-2,TRBV7-9,NA,NA,TGTGCCAGCAGCTTGGACGGACTCTATGGCTACACCTTC,CASSLDGLYGYTF
TRBJ1-3,TRBV20-1,NA,few,TGCAGTGCTAGAGATCCGTTCGCTAAGAACACCATATATTTT,CSARDPFAKNTIYF
TRBJ2-7,TRBV27,TRBD2,NA,TGTGCCAGCAGCCGACTAGCGGACGCCTACGAGCAGTACTTC,CASSRLADAYEQYF
TRBJ2-6,TRBV4-3,NA,NA,TGCGCCAGCAGCCAAGACCGACAGAGAGCTGGGGCCAACGTCCTGACTTTC,CASSQDRQRAGANVLTF
TRBJ2-1,TRBV27,TRBD2,NA,TGTGCCAGCAGACCCCAGCACCTAGCGGGAGGTTGGGATGAGCAGTTCTTC,CASRPQHLAGGWDEQFF
TRBJ2-1,TRBV20-1,TRBD2,NA,TGCAGTGCTAGCCCCGGGACTAGCGGGAGGTTCTACAATGAGCAGTTCTTC,CSASPGTSGRFYNEQFF
TRBJ1-4,TRBV12-3/TRBV12-4,NA,few,TGTGCCAGCAGTTTAGCCGCTACAATCGCAACCAATGAAAAACTGTTTTTT,CASSLAATIATNEKLFF
TRBJ2-3,TRBV6-4,TRBD2,NA,TGTGCCAGCAGTGACTCCGCGGGGGACACAGATACGCAGTATTTT,CASSDSAGDTDTQYF
TRBJ2-7,TRBV7-8,NA,NA,TGTGCCAGCAGCCCTACAGGCCTCTACGAGCAGTACTTC,CASSPTGLYEQYF
TRBJ2-5,TRBV14,NA,NA,TGTGCCAGCAGCCAATCGCCGTGGGAGACCCAGTACTTC,CASSQSPWETQYF
TRBJ1-4,TRBV5-1,NA,NA,TGCGCCAGCCGGGACAACGAGGAAAAACTGTTTTTT,CASRDNEEKLFF
TRBJ1-2,TRBV7-9,TRBD1,few,TGTGCCAGCAGCTTAACAGGGGTCGACTATGGCTACACCTTC,CASSLTGVDYGYTF
TRBJ2-7,TRBV6-5,TRBD1,many,TGTGCCAGCAGTTACGGGAGACAGGGGTCCTACGAGCAGTACTTC,CASSYGRQGSYEQYF
TRBJ1-3,TRBV7-2,NA,NA,TGTGCCAGCAGCTTAGAGGGAGGCCTTGGAAACAGCATATATTTT,CASSLEGGLGNSIYF
TRBJ1-6,TRBV6-5,NA,NA,TGTGCCAGCAGTTACTGGGCAGCTAATTCACCCCTCCACTTT,CASSYWAANSPLHF
TRBJ2-4,TRBV9,NA,NA,TGTGCCAGCAGCGTAGGTACAGGCACCCCCTTTCAGTACTTC,CASSVGTGTPFQYF